This is a list of T cell receptor beta chains from one sample in a study of shared clonotypes between healthy human individuals. The data were produced by immunoSEQ multiplex PCR, yet TCRdb's version contains in-frame clones alone and is incomplete. The sample includes about 1 million clones, about 75% of them seen just once. Sequencing was carried out using memory CD4+ T cells sorted from blood. These receptors originate from a man younger than 35 in good health. CDR3s include the opening cysteine and the closing phenylalanine or tryptophan. The order of the fields is V gene, D gene, clone size, J gene, CDR3 protein, CDR3 DNA. The D gene is left open where the match is weak. Clone size appears in some rows only: once, few, many, or a class for an expanded clone.

>TRBV29-1|TRBD1|.|TRBJ1-2
CSVEGGQGADGYTF
TGCAGCGTTGAAGGAGGACAGGGGGCGGATGGCTACACCTTC
>TRBV5-1|.|.|TRBJ2-5
CASSLGHQGGQETQYF
TGCGCCAGCAGCTTGGGACATCAAGGGGGCCAAGAGACCCAGTACTTC
>TRBV27|.|once|TRBJ1-5
CASSSATQGQPQHF
TGTGCCAGCAGTTCGGCCACTCAGGGTCAGCCCCAGCATTTT
>TRBV5-6|.|.|TRBJ1-2
CASSLGGYGYTF
TGTGCCAGCAGCTTGGGGGGTTATGGCTACACCTTC
>TRBV7-2|TRBD1|.|TRBJ1-1
CASSLRDRGVGDTEAFF
TGTGCCAGCAGCCTCCGGGACAGGGGGGTGGGCGACACTGAAGCTTTCTTT
>TRBV10-3|TRBD2|.|TRBJ2-1
CAISEFAGGPNEQFF
TGTGCCATCAGTGAGTTTGCGGGAGGGCCCAATGAGCAGTTCTTC
>TRBV18|.|.|TRBJ2-5
CASSPTRLKETQYF
TGTGCCAGCTCACCGACTCGGCTAAAGGAGACCCAGTACTTC
>TRBV7-2|.|few|TRBJ1-2
CASMGGGYTF
TGTGCCAGCATGGGCGGTGGCTACACCTTC
>TRBV7-2|TRBD1|.|TRBJ1-6
CASSFRDRDRSPLHF
TGTGCCAGCAGCTTCCGGGACAGGGATCGTTCACCCCTCCACTTT
>TRBV29-1|.|.|TRBJ1-2
CSVEEGSGYGYTF
TGCAGCGTTGAAGAAGGGTCCGGGTATGGCTACACCTTC
>TRBV30|.|few|TRBJ1-2
CAWAATWAYGYTF
TGTGCCTGGGCGGCAACTTGGGCCTATGGCTACACCTTC
>TRBV9|TRBD1|.|TRBJ1-1
CASSVRQGEAFF
TGTGCCAGCAGCGTTAGACAGGGCGAAGCTTTCTTT
>TRBV27|.|few|TRBJ1-1
CAQVEAFF
TGTGCCCAGGTTGAAGCTTTCTTT
>TRBV6-6|.|.|TRBJ1-2
CASSSELWVYGYTF
TGTGCCAGCAGTTCGGAACTCTGGGTCTATGGCTACACCTTC
>TRBV7-2|.|.|TRBJ2-5
CASSLSRHQETQYF
TGTGCCAGCAGCTTATCCCGTCACCAAGAGACCCAGTACTTC
>TRBV7-2|TRBD2|.|TRBJ2-5
CASSLSGTSGETQYF
TGTGCCAGCAGCTTATCCGGGACTAGCGGAGAGACCCAGTACTTC
>TRBV5-1|.|.|TRBJ1-6
CASSLEGMNSPLHF
TGCGCCAGCAGCTTGGAGGGGATGAATTCACCCCTCCACTTT
>TRBV6-1|.|.|TRBJ2-2
CASSAGQSNTGELFF
TGTGCCAGCAGTGCGGGACAATCGAACACCGGGGAGCTGTTTTTT
>TRBV6-1|.|few|TRBJ1-2
CASRQGTNYGYTF
TGTGCCAGCAGACAAGGGACTAACTATGGCTACACCTTC
>TRBV20-1|.|few|TRBJ1-1
CSAEKSTEAFF
TGCAGTGCGGAGAAAAGCACTGAAGCTTTCTTT
>TRBV18|.|.|TRBJ2-7
CASSPLRSGLSYEQYF
TGTGCCAGCTCACCACTTCGTTCCGGGTTGAGTTACGAGCAGTACTTC
>TRBV2|TRBD2|.|TRBJ2-2
CASSVLSGGTGELFF
TGTGCCAGCAGTGTCCTTAGCGGGGGGACCGGGGAGCTGTTTTTT
>TRBV27|.|.|TRBJ1-1
CASSLNGRAFF
TGTGCCAGCAGTTTAAACGGGAGGGCTTTCTTT
>TRBV15|.|.|TRBJ1-5
CATSRERAGSNQPQHF
TGTGCCACCAGCAGGGAGAGGGCAGGAAGCAATCAGCCCCAGCATTTT
>TRBV29-1|.|.|TRBJ2-3
CSVRGVIVDTQYF
TGCAGCGTAAGAGGGGTGATCGTGGATACGCAGTATTTT
>TRBV7-9|.|.|TRBJ2-3
CASSRGDTQYF
TGTGCCAGCAGTAGGGGCGATACGCAGTATTTT
>TRBV5-1|.|.|TRBJ2-7
CASSLEYEQYF
TGCGCCAGCAGCCTAGAATACGAGCAGTACTTC
>TRBV7-8|TRBD2|.|TRBJ2-1
CASSSDSGDYNEQFF
TGTGCCAGCAGCTCCGATAGCGGGGATTACAATGAGCAGTTCTTC
>TRBV10-3|TRBD1|.|TRBJ1-2
CAISAGTGRGYTF
TGTGCCATCAGCGCCGGGACAGGGAGAGGCTACACCTTC
>TRBV5-5|.|.|TRBJ2-5
CASSLERDRGTQYF
TGTGCCAGCAGCTTGGAGCGTGATCGGGGGACCCAGTACTTC
>TRBV30|.|.|TRBJ2-3
CAWSVGQPDTQYF
TGTGCCTGGAGTGTAGGGCAGCCAGATACGCAGTATTTT
>TRBV6-5|TRBD1|.|TRBJ1-5
CASSPPGQGDQPQHF
TGTGCCAGCAGCCCCCCGGGACAGGGAGATCAGCCCCAGCATTTT
>TRBV14|TRBD2|.|TRBJ2-5
CASSQGLAGAQYF
TGTGCCAGCAGCCAAGGTCTAGCGGGGGCCCAGTACTTC
>TRBV5-1|TRBD2|.|TRBJ2-1
CASSIIAGSYNEQFF
TGCGCCAGCAGCATCATAGCGGGGTCCTACAATGAGCAGTTCTTC
>TRBV29-1|.|few|TRBJ1-1
CSVSRRMNTEAFF
TGCAGCGTTTCGAGGAGGATGAACACTGAAGCTTTCTTT
>TRBV30|.|.|TRBJ1-3
CAWSVGHGNTIYF
TGTGCCTGGAGTGTCGGACACGGAAACACCATATATTTT
>TRBV5-6|TRBD1|.|TRBJ1-6
CASSSGQLTYNSPLHF
TGTGCCAGCAGCTCGGGACAGCTGACCTATAATTCACCCCTCCACTTT